Reported below is one TCR beta chain. Its specificity is unknown. These data come from a study of cytomegalovirus exposure and HLA in healthy donors. General observations from the study: The dataset shows that most TCR sequences were rare, while some public TCRs occurred in many donors. There were around 160 TCR beta chains listed as cytomegalovirus-associated. A few chains tied to CMV proved CMV antigen-specific in vitro.

The study drew the donors from its approximately 110-subject validation cohort, separate from the approximately 700-subject first cohort. TCRdb's table, derived via immunoSEQ multiplex PCR, lists solely in-frame clones and lacks some. The sample holds 45,000 to 70,000 clones, just over 90% seen once. The CDR3 covers 18 residues. Germline V gene data show CDR1 as GTSNPN and CDR2 as SVGIG (reference sequence). Losses at the gene ends were 4 bases for V and 3 bases for J; bases not matched to a gene: 20. The chain combines TRBV30 with TRBJ2-7, with TRBD2 matching over 8 bases. Sequencing was performed on PBMCs. The sequence came from a woman aged 18-35 years in good health and CMV-seronegative. CDR3 region: CAWNNQRELYYWFYEQYV. The CDR3 DNA reads TGTGCCTGGAACAATCAGCGGGAGCTTTACTATTGGTTCTACGAGCAGTACGTC.